This TCR beta chain is from a study of cytomegalovirus exposure and HLA in healthy donors (dated by TCRdb to between 2016 and 2019). With respect to the entire study: An earlier analysis of some 500 of the donors reported approximately 300 Gb of sequence data and around 120 million unique TCR beta sequences from 150 million to 200 million T cells. An early release covering 500 to 750 HLA-typed donors comprised 300 to 350 gigabases of sequencing data and roughly 86 million unique TCR sequences. The genetic ancestry cluster associated with self-reported Caucasian donors included 70% to 85% of the approximately 400 genotyped donors. The aim of the study was to test whether cataloging public T cell receptors could identify signatures of past pathogen exposure. The T cell repertoires of around 730 subjects were profiled by immunosequencing and related to cytomegalovirus serostatus. Along with the roughly 710-subject first cohort, a separate validation cohort of over a hundred different subjects was used. To predict cytomegalovirus infection status, the study brought together high-throughput TCR immunosequencing, statistical association of individual TCRs with disease status, and machine learning. In a later analysis, previously published TCR beta repertoires from 500 to 750 donors were re-analyzed and high-resolution HLA genotyping was added so that TCR occurrence patterns could be studied. Rather than drawing on any new phenotypic data, the later analysis identified candidate immune exposures from TCR beta sequences and the way those sequences occurred across donors. An earlier analysis of approximately 500 of the donors applied high-throughput TCR beta sequencing to assess whether each TCR beta V gene segment acted as functional or pseudogenic. Donor age, sex, ethnicity and CMV serostatus were collected together with the repertoire data. Genome-wide SNP genotypes for about 65% of the roughly 670 donors were used in a later genetic analysis, which treated that subset as a discovery cohort. All discovery cohort repertoires had been generated on a single sequencing platform. HLA typing covered class I and class II loci at four-digit resolution. Typing coverage differed by locus: A, B, C, DRB1 and DQB1 were typed in about 620-640 donors, DQA1 in approximately 520, DPA1 in over 600, and DPB1 in about 450. Five DR-DQ haplotypes were treated as single units for association and clustering because of strong linkage in the cohort. On average, roughly 240,000 unique TCR beta nucleotide sequences were sequenced per donor among some 430 genotyped donors of the cohort, with about 19% of those sequences being non-productive.

The cohort consisted of approximately 670 healthy bone marrow donors. All cohort members were sampled while nominally healthy, although unrecorded immune exposures were likely present. The donor tested CMV seronegative, placing the donor among the roughly 400 seronegative members of the cohort. Each donor provided a peripheral blood sample, and peripheral blood mononuclear cells were used for TCR beta sequencing. Genomic DNA extraction from the blood cell samples was performed with the Qiagen DNeasy Blood Extraction Kit. Library preparation used the immunoSEQ multiplex PCR assay. For the multiplex PCR, a mixture combining 60 forward primers for TCR Vbeta segments and 13 reverse primers for TCR Jbeta segments was used. The CDR3 region of rearranged TCR beta genes was amplified from genomic DNA by a multiplex PCR assay. The amplified TCR beta libraries were sequenced on the Illumina HiSeq System as 87-base-pair reads. Processing in the source paper ran as follows. In a later analysis, tens of millions of unique TCR beta chains were counted across the roughly 610 repertoires, and approximately 11 million of these chains were shared by at least two donors. A nearest-neighbor algorithm error-corrected the raw reads and collapsed the reads into unique sequences, merging closely related sequences to remove PCR and sequencing errors. Alignment of CDR3 sequences to IMGT reference sequences was used to assign V, D and J gene segments. For a sequence to be retained, a match of at least six nucleotides to both a V gene segment and a J gene segment was required. Rearrangements were classified as productive when the CDR3 lacked stop codons and remained in frame with V and J, and all other rearrangements were classified as non-productive. Following IMGT convention, CDR3 was defined as the stretch from the second conserved V-encoded cysteine to the conserved J-encoded phenylalanine. The earlier analysis of approximately 500 of the donors excluded sequences that lacked an unambiguous match to a single V gene segment. An earlier analysis of a few hundred of the donors called V segments functional above 56.7% productive rearrangements and segregating when the between-donor standard deviation exceeded 5%. A statistical classification framework was built to diagnose cytomegalovirus status from the catalog of TCR beta chain sequences. In a later analysis, V and J genes were assigned by comparing TCR nucleotide sequences against IMGT/GENE-DB human TR gene sequences. Using the TCRdist pipeline, a later analysis assigned CDR3 sequences along with most-parsimonious VDJ recombination scenarios. A later analysis defined each TCR beta chain by its CDR3 amino acid sequence plus V-gene family, and excluded reads lacking a unique V-gene family. To address suspected cross-contamination and a sequencing artifact, a later analysis removed over 500 highly shared, low-generation-probability nucleotide sequences. A later analysis calculated a clonal expansion index for each public chain from normalized within-repertoire ranks of inferred template counts. In a later analysis, generation probabilities were computed with a VDJ recombination model fitted to out-of-frame rearrangements, and the resulting probabilities were checked against IGoR. In a later analysis, hypergeometric tests were used to score TCR-TCR, TCR-HLA and TCR-CMV co-occurrence, with a repertoire-size bias correction applied to TCR pairs. To estimate false discovery rates, a later analysis permuted the HLA or CMV assignments 20 times. A later analysis grouped co-occurring TCRs with DBSCAN, adding TCRdist sequence similarity when clustering within HLA-allele-positive subsets. For co-occurrence clustering, repertoires with fewer than 30,000 or more than 120,000 public chains were excluded, along with 5 or 6 repertoires with anomalous nucleotide sharing. The clones in this table, taken by TCRdb from immuneACCESS, are in-frame only. Not every clone is retained; where verified, under half of the shortfall comes from an unresolved V gene, and the cause of the rest is unknown. The DNA gave D and trimming, while V, J and clone size come from that table. The sample contains some 180,000 clones, approximately 70% of them found a single time. The top ten hold 1.5% to 2% of the sample.

Turning to this clone: There is no known antigen for this receptor. Within one base of it there is no much larger clone, and no base qualities were kept.

Broad study findings and their caveats: Most CMV-associated TCR beta chains appeared to be HLA-restricted in a later analysis, and the HLA associations seemed to be driven largely by CMV exposure. Several of the top co-occurrence clusters appeared to be linked to parvovirus B19, influenza, CMV and Epstein-Barr virus, according to a later analysis. Because counts were too low, some 17 rarely observed V segments, including chromosome 9 orphons, were excluded from the earlier analysis of fewer than 650 of the donors. In vitro tests confirmed that a few of the cytomegalovirus-associated TCR beta chains recognize cytomegalovirus antigens. In an earlier analysis of approximately 600 of the donors, most TCR beta V segments were observed in productive rearrangements about 87% or about 30% of the time, broadly matching IMGT annotations. The only immune exposure information available for the cohort was CMV serostatus. A further reported finding was that TCR beta sequences accurately predicted the HLA-A and HLA-B alleles for most subjects in the first cohort. Because HLA typing was unavailable for some donors at each locus, only the typed subset was used in association tests. According to the authors, the approach could potentially be generalized to other disease states and immunological phenotypes. A later analysis found that HLA-associated TCR beta chains were more clonally expanded and had lower generation probabilities than equally common non-associated chains. In the study, roughly 160 TCR beta chains were listed as associated with cytomegalovirus. A later analysis found that TCR association rates varied across HLA loci, with DRB1 alleles showing the most associated TCRs and HLA-C alleles the fewest. A cluster of highly shared sequence variants was judged likely to be a technical artifact of the sequencing pipeline. Most TCR sequences were observed very rarely across donors, whereas some public TCRs were present in many individuals. Sequencing depth was assumed to be roughly uniform across donors in the presence/absence analyses, though that assumption may not hold. The classifier was reported to diagnose cytomegalovirus status with high specificity and sensitivity in both the original cohort and the validation cohort. Linkage disequilibrium might explain the correlated functional status among segregating V segments, but an unknown experimental factor could not be excluded. In a later genetic analysis, a missense DCLRE1C variant was associated with V-gene and J-gene trimming of TCR beta chains, and the association was replicated in an independent cohort. At a false discovery rate of 0.05, a later analysis linked 16,000 or so TCR beta sequences to specific HLA alleles. This cohort had only TCR beta chains sequenced, and the lack of alpha or paired-chain data limited which features could be detected. Assigning TCR associations to individual alleles was difficult when HLA alleles, especially DR and DQ, strongly co-occurred. According to a later genetic analysis, donors in an Asian-associated ancestry cluster had fewer N-insertions in productive TCRs than the roughly 700-donor mean. Because the 87-base-pair reads could not distinguish some IMGT-functional V segments, including TRBV6-2 and TRBV6-3, those segments were excluded.

Based on the germline V gene, the CDR1 and CDR2 sequences are MNHEY and SVGAGI. The CDR3 covers 14 residues, taking in both the cysteine and the phenylalanine. CDR3 DNA only is kept here, 42 bases in frame from base 1. Trimming at the junction amounts to 5 bases on V and 7 bases on J, and the germline ends lie 17 bases apart. This clonotype was sampled from a woman younger than 45 in good health and CMV-seronegative. The specimen sequenced was PBMCs. The sequence joins TRBV6-5 to TRBJ1-1; the D gene is perhaps TRBD1, on 5 matching bases. The CDR3 has the sequence CASSPRGGGSEAFF. The bases are TGTGCCAGCAGTCCAAGGGGAGGAGGGAGTGAAGCTTTCTTT.